The T cell receptor (beta chain) described here comes from a study of T cells in Graves' hyperthyroidism and ophthalmopathy. Regions amplified from RNA transcripts were the TCR beta CDR3 regions. Using the HTBI primer set, a first-round RT-PCR was run on the TCR CDR3. MiXCR was run by TCRdb on the multiplex PCR reads, yielding one entry per CDR3 protein. The data show hundreds of thousands of distinct CDR3 sequences, 20% to 25% seen once. Study-wide points: Separating ophthalmopathy from stable hyperthyroidism was achieved by a 13 V-J model.

In this sample, this clonotype turned up a few times. As yet, its antigen is unknown. Germline loops: CDR1 SEHNR, CDR2 FQNEAQ (reference sequence). This CDR3 is built from 17 residues. J was trimmed by 2 bases and V by 5 bases; bases with no gene match: 11. This sample holds PBMCs from roughly 10 ml fresh peripheral blood. The genes are TRBV7-9 and TRBJ2-2; 7 bases fit TRBD1. The source material was blood. The clonotype was recovered from a woman in her sixties or seventies with Graves' ophthalmopathy. The CDR3 is CASSPLDRVSNTGELFF. The CDR3 DNA reads TGTGCCAGCAGCCCCCTCGACAGGGTGTCAAACACCGGGGAGCTGTTTTTT.